What follows is one T cell receptor beta chain and its context. The specificity of this receptor is unknown. One base away there is no much larger clone; base qualities are not given. These data come from a study of blood T cell repertoires in COVID-19 (dated by TCRdb to about 2020). Concerning the study at large: Samples from collaborators originated in the United States, Italy and Spain and spanned both the acute and convalescent phases of COVID-19. HLA class I and class II types, where available, came from metadata supplied by the sample provider rather than from assay-based typing. A freely available public database, intended as a resource for researchers studying the immune response to SARS-CoV-2, is where the repertoires were released. Samples were obtained from the ongoing ImmuneRACE study (first 160 participants) and from approximately 1,200 subjects provided by 6 global collaborators. The sample metadata nearly always contained a de-identified subject ID, COVID-19 status, age in years and sex. The dataset comprised deeply sampled blood TCRbeta repertoires from subjects exposed to, actively infected with, or recovered from COVID-19. The prospective study material was composed of cDNA or gDNA derived from T cells, B-cell-depleted T cells, or PBMCs. Summary of the overall study and its limitations: The quantity of clinical and demographic metadata differed by source and by participant and was supplied without curation.

The junction carries 13 bases between V and J, which are trimmed by 6 bases and 11 bases respectively. The CDR3 covers 11 residues, taking in both the cysteine and the phenylalanine. The read is trimmed to its CDR3 DNA, 33 bases read in frame from base 1. From the germline V gene (reference sequence), CDR1 is LNHDA and CDR2 is SQIVND. In the prospective study, participants were about 18 to 95 years old, resided in under 30 geographic areas of the United States, and were enrolled through a virtual design. In the prospective study, cohorts were assigned on the basis of participant-reported clinical history obtained from a screening survey and a study questionnaire. In the prospective study, whole blood, serum and a nasopharyngeal or oropharyngeal swab were collected from each participant by mobile phlebotomists. Over an approximately 2-month period, participants in the prospective study had the option of providing additional blood draws and questionnaires. Prospective study blood samples were shipped either frozen or at room temperature before DNA extraction.

TCRbeta CDR3 regions were amplified from genomic DNA by means of the immunoSEQ Assay, a bias-controlled multiplex PCR. The study's own analysis went as follows. The number of nucleated cells in each sample was estimated by amplification of reference gene primers within the assay. Sequence reads were collapsed and filtered to measure the absolute abundance of every unique TCRbeta CDR3 rearrangement. For each sample, productive Simpson clonality was calculated as the square root of Simpson's diversity index over productive rearrangements. TCRdb obtained this table from immuneACCESS and retained in-frame rearrangements with V and J assigned. These tables miss some clones; where compared with another copy, unresolved V genes account for less than half of the shortfall, and the remainder is unexplained. The V and J calls and the clone size are those of that table, but D and trimming were determined from the DNA. This sample lists around 320,000 clones; 90% were detected once. Of the sample, around 4.5% is held by the ten largest clones.

Here the chain combines TRBV19 and TRBJ1-2; the D gene is not confidently resolved. Sequences were obtained from PBMCs or T cells enriched from blood (not recorded which). The source is a woman aged 18-29 years with acute COVID-19. The CDR3 loop reads CASRVQQRYTF. The DNA reads TGTGCCAGTAGGGTACAGCAAAGGTACACCTTC.